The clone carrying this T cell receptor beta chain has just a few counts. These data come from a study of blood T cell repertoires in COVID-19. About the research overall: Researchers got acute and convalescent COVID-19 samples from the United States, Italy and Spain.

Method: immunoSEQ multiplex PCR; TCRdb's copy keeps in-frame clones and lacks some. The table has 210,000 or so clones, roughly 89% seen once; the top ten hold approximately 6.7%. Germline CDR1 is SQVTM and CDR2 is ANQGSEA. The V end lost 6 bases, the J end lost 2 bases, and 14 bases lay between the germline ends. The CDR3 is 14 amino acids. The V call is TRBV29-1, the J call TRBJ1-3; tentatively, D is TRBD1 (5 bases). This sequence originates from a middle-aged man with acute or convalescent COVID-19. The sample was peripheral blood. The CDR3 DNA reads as TGCAGCGTCTTGGAGGGGAGACCTGGAAACACCATATATTTT. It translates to CSVLEGRPGNTIYF.